This T cell receptor beta chain was sequenced for a study of regulatory T cells in long-lasting Graves disease (dated by TCRdb to about 2021). General notes on the study: Antithyroid drugs had been taken for less than 3 months by newly diagnosed Graves' disease patients. A total of 35 or so samples underwent TCR sequencing: about 13 from persistent and roughly 20 from newly diagnosed Graves' disease patients. Peripheral blood TCR sequencing and RNA sequencing compared persistent Graves' disease patients with newly diagnosed Graves' disease patients. The study was registered as a clinical trial and conducted in China. Points the paper makes about the study in general: Sequencing and analysis were limited to the TCR beta chain. Persistent patients shared more public clonotypes among themselves (more than 2,500) than newly diagnosed patients did (over 900). Compared with newly diagnosed patients, persistent Graves' disease patients had lower TCR Shannon entropy and fewer highly expanded clones, which suggests clonal expansion. The authors acknowledged the small sample size as a limitation that may reduce accuracy. Persistent disease showed preferential use of TRBV28, TRBJ1-2 and TRBJ2-5, whereas newly diagnosed disease favored TRBV20-1 and TRBJ2-1. The study examined only peripheral blood because the primary lesion, thyroid tissue, could not be accessed.

This clonotype has ten or more counts. Its antigen is unknown. Qualities for individual bases were not recorded, and no much larger clone is one base off. According to the study, the label for this sample's time point signals: newly diagnosed GD, antithyroid drugs for less than 3 months. RNA was extracted from PBMCs in TRIzol for both TCR sequencing and RNA sequencing. The diagnosis of Graves' disease was made according to American Thyroid Association guidelines. The patients came from an endocrinology department in Xi'an, China. Each patient gave approximately 9 milliliters of peripheral blood, collected in an EDTA anticoagulant tube. Ficoll Paque Plus density gradient separation was used to isolate PBMCs, and no further T cell sorting was done. An Agilent 2100 Bioanalyzer and agarose gel were used to check RNA quality, and a NanoDrop 2000 was used to measure RNA concentration. The library was produced with multiplex PCR. The reads were generated on an Illumina HiSeq 4000. iRepertoire HTBI primers and Arm-PCR amplification of CDR3 regions were used to construct TCR beta libraries. Before sequencing, the PCR products went through gel purification. For the original study's pipeline: Gene usage analysis of CDR3 amino acid clonotypes relied on the approximately 62 TRBV and about 13 TRBJ segments identified across samples. Filtered high-quality paired reads were merged into contigs using COPE and FqMerger. BLAST was used to align contigs to IMGT TRBV, TRBD and TRBJ reference genes, with CDR3 defined following IMGT. Any clonotype with a frequency above 0.1% was counted as a highly expanded clone. Repertoire diversity was measured by Shannon entropy, and V-J evenness by the Gini coefficient. A clonotype was considered public if more than one individual shared it. TCRdb applied fastp at Q25 and MiXCR to the public reads, then kept only in-frame beta chains. Each entry is one CDR3 protein sequence, shown with its most common DNA and genes. Here the V and J calls rest on TCRdb's processing, not on the authors' analysis. Recorded for this sample are a few hundred thousand distinct CDR3 sequences; around 17% of them occurred a single time. Together, the top ten hold approximately 30% of the sample.

The CDR3 has 16 amino acids, counting the end cysteine and phenylalanine. Of all the DNA, just the CDR3 is kept, 48 bases in frame from base 1. The junction carries 23 bases between V and J, which are trimmed by 7 bases and 5 bases respectively. CDR1 and CDR2, looked up from the germline V gene, are MNHEY and SVGEGT. These data were also reused for a study on T cells in Graves' hyperthyroidism and ophthalmopathy. That second publication adds: A patient counted as having stable Graves' hyperthyroidism if no progression to ophthalmopathy occurred over 18 months of follow-up. Hyperthyroidism patients were newly diagnosed, had a disease duration of under 2 months, and were aged 18 to 65 years. Exclusion was applied to patients with uncontrolled infections, other autoimmune diseases, pregnancy or lactation. Diagnoses were based on clinical symptoms, serum thyroxine and TRAb, thyroid ultrasound and orbital computed tomography. The TCR CDR3 was subjected to a first round of RT-PCR using the HTBI primer set and the Qiagen OneStep RT-PCR kit. Most expanded thyroid clonotypes (frequency above 0.001) were also detected in blood, suggesting blood repertoires may reflect thyroid immune responses. Ophthalmopathy was separated from stable hyperthyroidism by a 13 V-J signature model, with approximately 86% sensitivity and approximately 84% specificity obtained in cross-validation and 80%/75% obtained in testing. During validation, the model predicted progression to ophthalmopathy a median of approximately 6 months ahead of onset, with around 71% sensitivity and roughly 72% specificity. A discovery cohort of about a hundred patients, roughly 45 with Graves' ophthalmopathy and fewer than 65 with stable Graves' hyperthyroidism, was used to find distinguishing TCR V-J signatures. Whether ophthalmopathy could be predicted prospectively was tested in an independent validation cohort made up of about 20 hyperthyroidism patients plus 17 patients who later progressed to ophthalmopathy. The approximately 97 discovery patients were randomly divided into training and test sets at a 7:3 ratio. In addition, the study compared T-cell repertoires in thyroid tissue and in blood from about 6 Graves' hyperthyroidism patients. Once sampling was done, hyperthyroidism patients were given methimazole at a starting dose of 30 mg daily, whereas ophthalmopathy patients were given high-dose intravenous methylprednisolone. A second multiplex PCR round built the libraries, followed by size selection and purification. Libraries were sequenced paired-end with 100 bp reads on an Illumina HiSeq2000. SOAPnuke was used to process the raw data, with reads discarded if the reads contained adapters or uncalled bases, had a mean Phred below 15, or lacked an exact constant-primer or identifier match. High-quality paired reads were merged with COPE v1.2.5, and unique nucleotide sequences were defined as clonotypes. Clonotypes were aligned to IMGT TRBV, TRBD and TRBJ reference segments using MiTCR v1.1. The analysis included only V-J combinations with a frequency above 0.0001, which together covered about 99% of the repertoires. The TCS score was defined as the ratio of F50 (clonal expansion) to E x V (chaos), calculated using BLOSUM62-based TCRdist between CDR3 peptides within each V-J. Welch's t-statistics and random forest reduced just over 500 V-J features to about 12, which were used in a naive Bayes classifier (R e1071). Sample size was not statistically predetermined, and blinding of investigators to group allocation was not performed. The paper describes TCR Vbeta CDR3 sequencing of 135 peripheral blood samples, made up of 43 ophthalmopathy patients, some 76 hyperthyroidism patients and 17 progressor patients.

The rearranged segments are TRBV6-2 or TRBV6-3 and TRBJ2-5; the D gene lacks a confident call. The material was peripheral blood mononuclear cells (PBMCs), obtained at new diagnosis, from a patient treated with antithyroid drugs. This TCR was recovered from a man aged 35-49 years with Graves disease. Donor details come from another sample of the same person, matched by shared clones. This receptor has the CDR3 CASTPTVASYVETQYF. The nucleotide sequence reads TGTGCCAGCACGCCAACAGTGGCGTCATACGTTGAGACCCAGTACTTC.